The 13 T cell receptor beta chains reported below all come from one sample, sequenced in a study of cytomegalovirus exposure and HLA in healthy donors. The PCR was carried out with 60 Vbeta primers and 13 Jbeta primers. Profiled with immunoSEQ multiplex PCR; TCRdb holds only in-frame clones, not every one. The table records approximately 180,000 clones, just over 75% of them present only once. The sequenced material came from PBMCs. These receptor sequences come from a woman aged 25 to 45 in good health and CMV-seropositive.

V is TRBV19 and J is TRBJ1-5, with 7 bases lining up with TRBD1. CDR1 and CDR2 from the germline V gene are LNHDA and SQIVND (reference sequence). This CDR3 is 14 amino acids long. V dropped 3 bases and J dropped 9; count of bases not matched to a gene: 8. CDR3 protein: CASSIGQEVWPQHF. For the CDR3, the DNA is TGTGCCAGTAGTATTGGACAGGAGGTCTGGCCCCAGCATTTT.

This rearrangement joins TRBV5-6 to TRBJ2-7; maybe TRBD2 (6 bases). Germline V gives CDR1 SGHDT, CDR2 YYEEEE. V lost 4 bases to trimming and J lost 3 bases, with 17 bases between them. The CDR3 has 15 amino acids. The DNA for the CDR3 is TGTGCCAGCAGCCCCCAGAGGAGGGCTGGCTACGAGCAGTACTTC. Translating gives CASSPQRRAGYEQYF.

The chain joins TRBV7-3 to TRBJ2-1; D may be TRBD1 (6 bases). Trimming took off 4 bases at V and 3 bases at J, with 16 bases between the two ends. CDR3 length: 16 residues. Germline-derived CDR1 and CDR2 are SGHTA and FQGTGA. CDR3 loop: CASSSRLGARYNEQFF. As DNA, the CDR3 is TGTGCCAGCAGCTCCCGATTGGGGGCCCGCTACAATGAGCAGTTCTTC.

The CDR3 bases are TGCGCCAGCAGCCTGACTAGCGGGAGTAGGCCAGATACGCAGTATTTT. This sequence encodes CASSLTSGSRPDTQYF. J is TRBJ2-3 and V is TRBV5-1; the match to TRBD2 covers 12 bases. Per the germline V gene, CDR1 is SGHRS and CDR2 is YFSETQ. The length of the CDR3 is 16 residues. After removal of 4 bases from V and 4 bases from J, the junction contained 7 bases not matched to a gene.

The chain uses TRBV10-1 and TRBJ2-1, with TRBD2 identical over 8 bases. From germline, CDR1 is WNHNN and CDR2 SYGVQD (reference sequence). V gave up 0 bases and J gave up 8 bases; unmatched junction bases: 6. The CDR3 loop spans 15 amino acids. This chain's CDR3 is CASSESGGRKDEQFF. The CDR3 DNA is TGCGCCAGCAGTGAGTCGGGCGGGAGGAAGGATGAGCAGTTCTTC.

This chain links TRBV7-2 with TRBJ2-1, with 13 positions matching TRBD2. J was trimmed by 10 bases and V by 5 bases; bases with no gene match: 8. CDR1 and CDR2 from the germline V gene are SGHTA and FQGNSA. The CDR3 consists of 15 residues. CDR3 loop: CASSKGLAGTKEQFF. DNA for the CDR3: TGTGCCAGCAGCAAGGGACTAGCGGGGACCAAGGAGCAGTTCTTC. Looking up the rest from reference TRBV7-2 and TRBJ2-1 gives the full variable domain: GAGVSQSPSNKVTEKGKDVELRCDPISGHTALYWYRQSLGQGLEFLIYFQGNSAPDKSGLPSDRFSAERTGGSVSTLTIQRTQQEDSAVYLCASSKGLAGTKEQFFGPGTRLTVL.

This clone was picked up a small number of times. This chain uses TRBV6-6 with TRBJ2-2; D is perhaps TRBD1 (5 bases). This CDR3 spans 14 amino acids. Deletions cut 8 bases from V and 0 bases from J, with 10 bases between. In germline, CDR1 is MNHNY, CDR2 SVGAGI (reference sequence). CDR3 DNA sequence: TGTGCCAGCGTTGACAGCCCGAACACCGGGGAGCTGTTTTTT. Amino acid sequence: CASVDSPNTGELFF.

This chain links TRBV5-6 with TRBJ2-3; D ambiguous. The CDR3 runs to 16 residues. Deletions cut 5 bases from V and 1 base from J, with 17 bases between. CDR1 and CDR2 from the germline V gene are SGHDT and YYEEEE. The CDR3 sequence is CASRTRASAGTDTQYF. CDR3 bases: TGTGCCAGCAGAACGAGAGCGAGCGCGGGCACAGATACGCAGTATTTT.

V is TRBV6-5 and J is TRBJ1-2; 8 bases agree with TRBD1. The CDR3 is made up of 14 amino acids. Unmatched junction bases numbered 6, after V lost 6 bases and J lost 3 bases. Germline values: CDR1 MNHEY, CDR2 SVGAGI. CDR3 DNA sequence: TGTGCCAGCAGCCGACAGGGGTCTTACTATGGCTACACCTTC. Its protein is CASSRQGSYYGYTF.

The chain has TRBV6-1 and TRBJ1-1; D unresolved. The germline V and J ends were trimmed by 7 bases and 1 base, with 7 bases remaining between them. The germline V gene encodes CDR1 MNHNS and CDR2 SASEGT. This CDR3 contains 12 residues. The CDR3 sequence: CASNHKNTEAFF. For the CDR3, the DNA is TGTGCCAGCAACCACAAGAACACTGAAGCTTTCTTT.

The chain carries TRBV5-1 and TRBJ2-3; 8 bases are a match to TRBD1. In germline, CDR1 is SGHRS, CDR2 YFSETQ. V gave up 3 bases and J gave up 1 base; unmatched junction bases: 13. This CDR3 is 18 amino acids long. The chain's CDR3 is CASSSTRGRGLRTDTQYF. The DNA of the CDR3 is TGCGCCAGCAGCTCGACGAGGGGCAGGGGGCTGCGCACAGATACGCAGTATTTT.

The chain carries TRBV9 and TRBJ2-1, with 9 bases fitting TRBD2. Looked up from germline, CDR1 is SGDLS and CDR2 is YYNGEE. V was clipped by 0 bases and J by 6 bases; unmatched bases: 4. This CDR3 comprises 15 residues. CDR3 in DNA: TGTGCCAGCAGCGTAGTGGCTAGCGGGACCAATGAGCAGTTCTTC. This encodes CASSVVASGTNEQFF.

This chain links TRBV19 with TRBJ1-1; D gene uncertain. The CDR3 is made up of 11 amino acids. Germline assignment: CDR1 LNHDA and CDR2 SQIVND (reference sequence). Trimming removed 5 bases at V and 5 bases at J, with 6 bases between. The CDR3 nucleotides are TGTGCCAGTAGTGCCGGTACTGAAGCTTTCTTT. Protein: CASSAGTEAFF.